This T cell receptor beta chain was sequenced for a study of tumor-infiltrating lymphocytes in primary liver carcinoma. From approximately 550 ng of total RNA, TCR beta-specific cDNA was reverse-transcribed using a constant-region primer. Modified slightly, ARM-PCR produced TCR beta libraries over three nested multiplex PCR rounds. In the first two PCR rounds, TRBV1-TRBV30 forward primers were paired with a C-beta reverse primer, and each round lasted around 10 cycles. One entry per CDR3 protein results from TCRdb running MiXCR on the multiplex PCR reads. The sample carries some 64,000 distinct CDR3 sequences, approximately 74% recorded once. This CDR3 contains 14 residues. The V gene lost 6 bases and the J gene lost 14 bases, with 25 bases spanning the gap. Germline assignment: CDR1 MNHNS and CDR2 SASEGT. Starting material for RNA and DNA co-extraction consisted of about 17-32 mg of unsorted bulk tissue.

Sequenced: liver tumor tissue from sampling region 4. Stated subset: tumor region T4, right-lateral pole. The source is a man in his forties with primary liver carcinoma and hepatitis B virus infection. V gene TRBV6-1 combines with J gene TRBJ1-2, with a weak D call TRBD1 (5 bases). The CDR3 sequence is CASRGLGQGGRETF. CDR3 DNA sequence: TGTGCCAGCAGAGGATTGGGGCAGGGAGGCCGCGAGACCTTC.